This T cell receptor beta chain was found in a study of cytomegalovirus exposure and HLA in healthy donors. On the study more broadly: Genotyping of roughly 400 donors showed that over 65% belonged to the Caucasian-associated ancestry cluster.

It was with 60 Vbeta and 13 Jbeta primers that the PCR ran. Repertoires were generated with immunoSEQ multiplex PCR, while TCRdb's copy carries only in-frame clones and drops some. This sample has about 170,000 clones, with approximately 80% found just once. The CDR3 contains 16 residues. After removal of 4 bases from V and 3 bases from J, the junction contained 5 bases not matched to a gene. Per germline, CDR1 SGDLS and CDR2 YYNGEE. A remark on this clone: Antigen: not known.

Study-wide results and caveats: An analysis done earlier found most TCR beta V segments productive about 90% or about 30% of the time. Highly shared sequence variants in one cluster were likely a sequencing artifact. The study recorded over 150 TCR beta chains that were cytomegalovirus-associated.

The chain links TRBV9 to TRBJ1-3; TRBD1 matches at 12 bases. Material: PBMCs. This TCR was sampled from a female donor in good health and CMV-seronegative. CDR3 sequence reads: CASSPGQGAFGNTIYF. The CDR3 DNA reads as TGTGCCAGCAGCCCGGGACAGGGGGCTTTTGGAAACACCATATATTTT.